This TCR beta chain is from a study of Graves' ophthalmopathy and Graves' hyperthyroidism. Amplified material comprised TCR beta CDR3 regions derived from RNA transcripts. The first-round RT-PCR employed HTBI primers together with the Qiagen OneStep RT-PCR kit. A multiplex PCR was then performed as the second round. Using its own MiXCR run on the multiplex PCR reads, TCRdb lists one record per CDR3 protein. The data hold about 740,000 distinct CDR3 sequences, with around 40% observed a single time. Per the germline V gene, CDR1 is SEHNR and CDR2 is FQNEAQ (reference sequence). The CDR3 extends over 14 amino acids. Many counts were recorded for this clonotype.

This sequence originates from an adult man with Graves' ophthalmopathy. Input material: peripheral blood. The J gene is TRBJ1-1, the V gene TRBV7-9; tentatively, D is TRBD1 (6 bases). In nucleotides, the CDR3 is TGTGCAGTCCACACAGGGCTAAGGGGCACTGAAGCTTTCTTT. Protein: CAVHTGLRGTEAFF. Variable domain in full (rest from reference TRBV7-9 and TRBJ1-1): DTGVSQNPRHKITKRGQNVTFRCDPISEHNRLYWYRQTLGQGPEFLTYFQNEAQLEKSRLLSDRFSAERPKGSFSTLEIQRTEQGDSAMYLCAVHTGLRGTEAFFGQGTRLTVV.